Each of the 6 T cell receptor beta chains below was sequenced from the same sample in a study of T cells in localized non-small cell lung cancer (dated by TCRdb to 2018 to 2021). The library was obtained by the immunoSEQ multiplex PCR assay. The clones in this table, taken by TCRdb from immuneACCESS, are in-frame only. Not every clone is retained; where verified, under half of the shortfall comes from an unresolved V gene, and the cause of the rest is unknown. The sample records fewer than 75,000 clones, approximately 84% of which are singletons. Together, the top ten hold roughly 1.4% of the sample. The source material was peripheral blood, sampled before any cancer treatment. Every receptor here comes from a female donor older than 55 with stage I lung adenocarcinoma.

The rearrangement joins TRBV5-6 to TRBJ1-2; TRBD1 agrees at 7 bases. This CDR3 is 15 amino acids long. J lost 3 bases, V lost 2 bases, and 7 bases had no gene match. Germline assignment: CDR1 SGHDT and CDR2 YYEEEE. The DNA for the CDR3 is TGTGCCAGCAGCTTCCATGACAGGGATTACTATGGCTACACCTTC. Translating it yields CASSFHDRDYYGYTF. The full variable domain, rest sourced from reference TRBV5-6 and TRBJ1-2, is DAGVTQSPTHLIKTRGQQVTLRCSPKSGHDTVSWYQQALGQGPQFIFQYYEEEERQRGNFPDRFSGHQFPNYSSELNVNALLLGDSALYLCASSFHDRDYYGYTFGSGTRLTVV.

This chain links TRBV29-1 with TRBJ2-7; unclear D gene. The length of the CDR3 is 14 residues. V lost 6 bases to trimming and J lost 2 bases, with 17 bases between them. CDR1 and CDR2 (germline): SQVTM, ANQGSEA. The CDR3 protein is CSVQLPRDTYEQYF. The DNA for the CDR3 is TGCAGCGTCCAACTCCCCCGCGACACCTACGAGCAGTACTTC.

The genes are TRBV5-4 and TRBJ2-7, with D maybe TRBD2 (5 bases). V lost 2 bases, J lost 3 bases, and 12 bases lay in between. This CDR3 is built from 14 residues. CDR1 is SGHNT and CDR2 is YYREEE in the germline V gene (reference sequence). The CDR3 bases are TGTGCCAGCAGCTTAGGAGGACGGCGCTACGAGCAGTACTTC. It yields the protein CASSLGGRRYEQYF.

V and J are TRBV19 and TRBJ2-5, with 7 nucleotides matching TRBD2. Trimming removed 5 bases from V and 5 bases from J; junction bases left unmatched: 17. The CDR3 loop spans 17 amino acids. CDR1 and CDR2 (germline): LNHDA, SQIVND (reference sequence). CDR3 residues: CASSPLKEGSGLETQYF. As DNA, the CDR3 is TGTGCCAGTAGTCCCTTGAAGGAAGGTAGCGGGCTCGAGACCCAGTACTTC.

This clone was picked up a small number of times. V and J are TRBV7-3 and TRBJ2-3, with 8 bases lining up with TRBD1. Germline values: CDR1 SGHTA, CDR2 FQGTGA. CDR3 length: 14 residues. V lost 5 bases, J lost 8 bases, and 9 bases stayed unmatched. CDR3 region: CASSPDRDDRTQYF. CDR3 in DNA: TGTGCCAGCAGCCCGGACAGGGACGATCGTACGCAGTATTTT.

This chain joins TRBV19 and TRBJ1-4; 7 nucleotides align to TRBD1. Germline assignment: CDR1 LNHDA and CDR2 SQIVND (reference sequence). V lost 7 bases, J lost 4 bases, and 6 bases stayed unmatched. The CDR3 covers 14 residues. The CDR3 DNA follows: TGTGCCAGTAAAGGCGGACAGGATAATGAAAAACTGTTTTTT. This encodes CASKGGQDNEKLFF.